A selection of T cell receptor beta chains follows, all from one sample in a study of PD-1 blockade in classical Hodgkin lymphoma. The table came from immunoSEQ multiplex PCR; TCRdb's copy has only in-frame clones and leaves some out. The profile shows approximately 30,000 clones, around 80% of them singletons. This sample comprised peripheral blood mononuclear cells (PBMCs), obtained before the fourth cycle of nivolumab. These receptors were collected from a human donor with classical Hodgkin lymphoma. CDR3s include the opening cysteine and the closing phenylalanine or tryptophan. D genes are given only for firm matches. Expanded clones are given a class, and other clones once, few, many or no size at all.

D	V	size	J	DNA	CDR3
-	TRBV5-6	-	TRBJ2-7	TGTGCCAGCAGCTACTTGGCAGAGCAGTACTTC	CASSYLAEQYF
TRBD2	TRBV7-8	few	TRBJ2-5	TGTGCCAGCAGCACACGACTAGCTTGGGAGACCCAGTACTTC	CASSTRLAWETQYF
-	TRBV6-1	-	TRBJ2-3	TGTGCCAGCAGTGTCCTCCCTAGCTCCAGCACAGATACGCAGTATTTT	CASSVLPSSSTDTQYF
-	TRBV18	once	TRBJ2-7	TGTGCCAGCTCACCAGGGCAGGGCCTAGTGCAGTACTTC	CASSPGQGLVQYF
-	TRBV6-5	-	TRBJ2-3	TGTGCCAGCACTGTCACAGATACGCAGTATTTT	CASTVTDTQYF
TRBD1	TRBV6-6	-	TRBJ1-5	TGTGCCAGCAGTTACGGTCAGGGGGCATATCAGCCCCAGCATTTT	CASSYGQGAYQPQHF
-	TRBV30	-	TRBJ2-3	TGTGCCTGGAGTGACAGGCCAGATACGCAGTATTTT	CAWSDRPDTQYF
-	TRBV23-1	-	TRBJ2-7	TGCGCCAGCAGTCAATTCCGGGCAGGGTTCCACGAGCAGTACTTC	CASSQFRAGFHEQYF
TRBD1	TRBV5-1	-	TRBJ2-7	TGCGCCAGCAAACCTTCAGGGGGCTACGAGCAGTACTTC	CASKPSGGYEQYF
-	TRBV6-1	once	TRBJ2-2	TGTGCCAGCAGTTTGACTCGGGGCGCCACGGAGCTGTTTTTT	CASSLTRGATELFF
-	TRBV2	-	TRBJ2-1	TGTGCCAGCAGGGGGACAAACAATGAGCAGTTCTTC	CASRGTNNEQFF
TRBD2	TRBV7-9	-	TRBJ2-2	TGTGCCAGCAGCTTGGGACTAGCGGGAGAATGGAACACCGGGGAGCTGTTTTTT	CASSLGLAGEWNTGELFF
-	TRBV6-1	-	TRBJ2-7	TGTGCCAGCAGTCCTCCTTCGGGGGTAGTCTACGAGCAGTACTTC	CASSPPSGVVYEQYF
-	TRBV9	-	TRBJ2-1	TGTGCCAGCAGCGTAGGGGTAGGGGGACTCGGGGACCACAATGAGCAGTTCTTC	CASSVGVGGLGDHNEQFF
-	TRBV19	-	TRBJ1-3	TGTGCCAGTAGTATTGGAGTGAGCTCTGGAAACACCATATATTTT	CASSIGVSSGNTIYF
TRBD1	TRBV4-1	-	TRBJ2-4	TGCGCCAGCAGCCACCCGGGACAGGGGTTAGCCAAAAACATTCAGTACTTC	CASSHPGQGLAKNIQYF
TRBD1	TRBV19	-	TRBJ2-4	TGTGCCACCACGACAGGGAACATTCAGTACTTC	CATTTGNIQYF
-	TRBV27	-	TRBJ2-7	TGTGCCAGCTGTCTCTCCGGGACCAACTACGAGCAGTACTTC	CASCLSGTNYEQYF
TRBD1	TRBV25-1	-	TRBJ2-1	TGTGCCAGCAGTGAATACCAGGACAGGGCACATCAGTTCTTC	CASSEYQDRAHQFF
-	TRBV19	-	TRBJ2-6	TGTGCCAGTAGTAGGGGTACTGGGGCCAACGTCCTGACTTTC	CASSRGTGANVLTF
-	TRBV6-1	-	TRBJ2-7	TGTGCCAGCAGTGAAGGAGGGTCGGGACGGGGAAGGGAATACGAGCAGTACTTC	CASSEGGSGRGREYEQYF
TRBD1	TRBV6-1	-	TRBJ1-5	TGTGCCAGCAGTGCGGGGACAGGGGGCCTCAAACAGCCCCAGCATTTT	CASSAGTGGLKQPQHF
TRBD1	TRBV5-4	few	TRBJ2-1	TGTGCCAGCAGCCTCCGGGACAGGTACATCGGTGAGCAGTTCTTC	CASSLRDRYIGEQFF
TRBD1	TRBV6-6	few	TRBJ2-7	TGTGCCAGCAGCGAAAAGGGGACAGGGGCCTTATACGAGCAGTACTTC	CASSEKGTGALYEQYF
-	TRBV6-5	-	TRBJ2-7	TGTGCCAGCAGCCGCACGCGGGGCTCCTACGAGCAGTACTTC	CASSRTRGSYEQYF
-	TRBV6-6	-	TRBJ2-7	TGTGCCAGCAGTTACTACTACGAGCAGTACTTC	CASSYYYEQYF
TRBD1	TRBV27	-	TRBJ2-5	TGTGCCAGCAGTTCCATCGGACAGGGGAAGACCCAGTACTTC	CASSSIGQGKTQYF
TRBD2	TRBV9	medium-sized	TRBJ2-2	TGTGCCAGCAGCCTTAGCGGGGGAAACACCGGGGAGCTGTTTTTT	CASSLSGGNTGELFF
-	TRBV4-1	-	TRBJ1-2	TGCGCCAGCAGCCAAGATATTCCATCTTATGGCTACACCTTC	CASSQDIPSYGYTF
TRBD1	TRBV9	-	TRBJ2-1	TGTGCCAGCAGCGTAGGCAGGGGGTCCTACAATGAGCAGTTCTTC	CASSVGRGSYNEQFF
-	TRBV6-5	-	TRBJ1-2	TGTGCCAGCAGTCCACAGGGAACAAGTAACTATGGCTACACCTTC	CASSPQGTSNYGYTF
-	TRBV18	-	TRBJ1-3	TGTGCCAGCTCCGGGGACATAGAAAACACCATATATTTT	CASSGDIENTIYF
-	TRBV18	-	TRBJ2-5	TGTGCCAGCTCACCATCCTACAGTAAAGAGACCCAGTACTTC	CASSPSYSKETQYF
TRBD2	TRBV7-6	-	TRBJ2-3	TGTGCCAGCAGCTTACGGACTAGTATAGTTGGTACGCAGTGTTTT	CASSLRTSIVGTQCF
-	TRBV19	-	TRBJ1-2	TGTGCCAGTAGTAGGGACGGAACTAACTATGGCTACACCTTC	CASSRDGTNYGYTF
TRBD2	TRBV5-4	few	TRBJ2-2	TGTGCCAGCAGCCCCCGTCCGGGACTAGTGTCTTCCGGGGAGCTGTTTTTT	CASSPRPGLVSSGELFF
-	TRBV27	-	TRBJ1-4	TGTGCCAGCAGGACAAGAGCAACTAATGAAAAACTGTTTTTT	CASRTRATNEKLFF
TRBD1	TRBV5-1	-	TRBJ1-1	TGCGCCAGCAGCTCAGCGACAGGGGTATTGGGAAGCACTGAAGCTTTCTTT	CASSSATGVLGSTEAFF
-	TRBV6-6	-	TRBJ2-5	TGTGCCAGCAGTTACCAAGGGCCAGAGACCCAGTACTTC	CASSYQGPETQYF
-	TRBV6-6	-	TRBJ1-1	TGTGCCAGCAGTTACTCTGGGACGGTGAACACTGAAGCTTTCTTT	CASSYSGTVNTEAFF
TRBD2	TRBV19	-	TRBJ2-1	TGTGCCAGTAGTATATCTAGCGGGAGGGCCAGTAATGAGCAGTTCTTC	CASSISSGRASNEQFF
-	TRBV6-6	-	TRBJ1-5	TGTGCCAGCAGTTACTCTGGCCAGCCCCAGCATTTT	CASSYSGQPQHF
TRBD2	TRBV6-5	-	TRBJ2-7	TGTGCCAGCAGTTCCCCTAGCGGGAGATCCTACGAGCAGTACTTC	CASSSPSGRSYEQYF
-	TRBV28	medium-sized	TRBJ1-3	TGTGCCAGCAGCCCCGGGACCACCTCTGGAAACACCATATATTTT	CASSPGTTSGNTIYF
TRBD2	TRBV4-1	-	TRBJ2-7	TGCGCCAGCAGCCAGACCTTGATTGCGGGAGAAGACGAGCAGTACTTC	CASSQTLIAGEDEQYF
TRBD2	TRBV4-1	-	TRBJ2-7	TGCGCCAGCAGCCAAGACCTCGCGGGAGGGGTCTACGAGCAGTACTTC	CASSQDLAGGVYEQYF